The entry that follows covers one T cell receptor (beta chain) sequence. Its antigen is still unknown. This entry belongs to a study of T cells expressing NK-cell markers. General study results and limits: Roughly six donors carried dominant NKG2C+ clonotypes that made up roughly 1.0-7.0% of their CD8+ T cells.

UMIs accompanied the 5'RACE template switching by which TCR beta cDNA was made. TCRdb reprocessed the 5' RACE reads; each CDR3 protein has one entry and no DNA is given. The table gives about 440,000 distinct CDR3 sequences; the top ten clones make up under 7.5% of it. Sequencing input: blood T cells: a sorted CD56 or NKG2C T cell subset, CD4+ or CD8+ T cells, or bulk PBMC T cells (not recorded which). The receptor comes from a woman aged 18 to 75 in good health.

The CDR3 region is CASSQNSDEQFF. The chain employs TRBV27 and TRBJ2-1. The germline CDR1 and CDR2 sequences are MNHEY and SMNVEV (reference sequence). CDR3 length: 12 residues.